One and the same sample provided the 11 T cell receptor beta chains below, sequenced in a study of cytotoxic CD8 clonotypes in ibrutinib-treated CLL. Sequenced by immunoSEQ multiplex PCR; TCRdb stores in-frame clones only, minus some. The sample carries about 180,000 clones, roughly 80% recorded once. Sample: PBMCs, taken after 24 months of ibrutinib treatment. The receptor set was obtained from a human donor with chronic lymphocytic leukemia.

The chain links TRBV28 to TRBJ1-1, with D possibly matching TRBD1 (6 bases). Germline values: CDR1 MDHEN, CDR2 SYDVKM. The CDR3 has 13 amino acids. Trimming stripped 6 bases from V and 4 bases from J, with 12 bases between. The CDR3 nucleotides read TGTGCCAGCAGCACAGGGATTCCCACTGAAGCTTTCTTT. It specifies CASSTGIPTEAFF.

The V call is TRBV19, the J call TRBJ2-7; 8 bases agree with TRBD1. This CDR3 contains 15 residues. The germline gives CDR1 LNHDA, CDR2 SQIVND (reference sequence). The J segment lost 4 bases and the V segment lost 2 bases, leaving 7 bases of the junction unmatched. DNA for the CDR3: TGTGCCAGTAGTATACAGGCAGGGGGCAGATACGAGCAGTACTTC. Its protein product is CASSIQAGGRYEQYF. Full variable domain (remainder filled in from reference TRBV19 and TRBJ2-7): DGGITQSPKYLFRKEGQNVTLSCEQNLNHDAMYWYRQDPGQGLRLIYYSQIVNDFQKGDIAEGYSVSREKKESFPLTVTSAQKNPTAFYLCASSIQAGGRYEQYFGPGTRLTVT.

The rearrangement uses TRBV7-8 and TRBJ1-4; D is possibly TRBD1 (5 bases). Germline loops: CDR1 SGHVS, CDR2 FQNEAQ. Trimming cost V 3 bases and J 7 bases, with 6 bases left between them. The CDR3 is made up of 12 amino acids. CDR3 in amino acids: CASSLGTEKLFF. The CDR3 bases are TGTGCCAGCAGCTTGGGGACTGAAAAACTGTTTTTT. The full variable domain, rest sourced from reference TRBV7-8 and TRBJ1-4, is GAGVSQSPRYKVAKRGQDVALRCDPISGHVSLFWYQQALGQGPEFLTYFQNEAQLDKSGLPSDRFFAERPEGSVSTLKIQRTQQEDSAVYLCASSLGTEKLFFGSGTQLSVL.

J is TRBJ2-3 and V is TRBV5-4; possibly TRBD2 for D (7 bases). Trimming removed 4 bases from V and 2 bases from J, with 14 bases in between. Germline CDR1 reads SGHNT; CDR2 reads YYREEE (reference sequence). This CDR3 spans 15 amino acids. The DNA of the CDR3 is TGTGCCAGCAGCCATGGGGGGGCAGTCACAGATACGCAGTATTTT. It specifies CASSHGGAVTDTQYF.

This chain links TRBV5-1 with TRBJ2-2, with a weak D call TRBD2 (5 bases). The CDR3 loop spans 15 amino acids. V was clipped by 5 bases and J by 1 base, with 12 bases between them. Germline lookup yields CDR1 SGHRS and CDR2 YFSETQ. CDR3 coding DNA: TGCGCCAGCAGGCTTCTTAGCGAGAACACCGGGGAGCTGTTTTTT. Amino acid sequence: CASRLLSENTGELFF.

CDR3 in amino acids: CASSLGALNTEAFF. CDR3 DNA: TGCGCCAGCAGCTTGGGGGCCTTAAACACTGAAGCTTTCTTT. This chain connects TRBV5-1 to TRBJ1-1; no definite D call. V lost 0 bases and J 2 bases, leaving 8 bases between the germline ends. This CDR3 is 14 amino acids long. Germline lookup yields CDR1 SGHRS and CDR2 YFSETQ.

The chain links TRBV7-6 to TRBJ2-3; no firm D call. This CDR3 is 14 amino acids long. Trimming stripped 4 bases from V and 8 bases from J, with 16 bases between. From germline, CDR1 is SGHVS and CDR2 FNYEAQ. Written as DNA, the CDR3 is TGTGCCAGCAGCTCCCGTGTGGGAAAGGGTACGCAGTATTTT. It is translated as CASSSRVGKGTQYF.

This chain uses TRBV4-1 with TRBJ1-1; D possibly corresponds to TRBD1 (6 bases). The CDR3 is 16 residues long. The germline V and J ends were trimmed by 2 bases and 0 bases, with 13 bases remaining between them. Germline V lookup: CDR1 MGHRA, CDR2 YSYEKL. The CDR3 spells CASSQITGHMNTEAFF. DNA of the CDR3: TGCGCCAGCAGCCAAATTACGGGACATATGAACACTGAAGCTTTCTTT.

The table lists this clone with a few counts. The V call is TRBV11-2, the J call TRBJ1-6; TRBD1 might be the D (5 bases). V lost 3 bases and J lost 9, with 9 bases in between. The germline gives CDR1 SGHAT, CDR2 FQNNGV. The CDR3 sequence is 13 residues long. The CDR3 region has the DNA TGTGCCAGCAGCTTCCCAGGGTTTTCACCCCTCCACTTT. The encoded protein is CASSFPGFSPLHF.

V usage is TRBV28 and J usage is TRBJ1-2; TRBD1 matches 11 bases. The CDR3 spans 18 residues. V lost 6 bases, J lost 6 bases, and 18 bases stayed unmatched. Germline V gene data show CDR1 as MDHEN and CDR2 as SYDVKM. CDR3 DNA sequence: TGTGCCAGCAGGTTCATGACCGGGACAGGGGGAGTCCTCAATGGCTACACCTTC. Its translation is CASRFMTGTGGVLNGYTF.

The CDR3 DNA reads as TGCGCCAGCAGCTTGACAGCGGGGGGCAGCAATGAGCAGTTCTTC. Residues: CASSLTAGGSNEQFF. The chain uses TRBV5-1 and TRBJ2-1; 9 bases map to TRBD2. This CDR3 has 15 residues. Looked up from germline, CDR1 is SGHRS and CDR2 is YFSETQ. V was pared by 1 base and J by 6 bases, with 5 bases of the junction left unmatched.